Listed here is a single T cell receptor (beta chain). What it recognizes is unknown. This sample stems from a study of tumor-infiltrating lymphocytes in primary liver carcinoma. About the research overall: The patients comprised men and women between the ages of 30 and 69 years. Whole-study results and caveats: Lesser overlap characterized tumor-adjacent and tumor-blood pairs relative to tumor region pairs. Tumors significantly exceeded blood in top-250-clone fraction (p = 0.039).

The study extracted blood RNA from unsorted whole blood and also extracted germline DNA. From 400 to 550 ng total RNA, TCR beta cDNA was generated with a primer in the constant region. Construction of TCR beta libraries relied on three successive nested multiplex PCR rounds employing slightly modified ARM-PCR. Researchers ran the first two PCR rounds for approximately 9 cycles each with TRBV1-TRBV30 forward primers and a C-beta reverse primer. Each CDR3 protein is one row after TCRdb ran MiXCR on the multiplex PCR reads. Of fewer than 350,000 distinct CDR3 sequences listed, over 55% are singletons. The germline V and J ends were trimmed by 0 bases and 10 bases, with 10 bases remaining between them. The CDR3 loop spans 12 amino acids. Germline CDR1 reads SGHTS; CDR2 reads YDEGEE.

The chain carries TRBV5-8 and TRBJ2-5; D possibly corresponds to TRBD2 (6 bases). Sequencing used peripheral blood. This receptor was taken from a man aged 35-49 years with primary liver carcinoma and hepatitis B virus infection. CDR3 in amino acids: CASSLVRGGQYF. The CDR3 coding sequence is TGTGCCAGCAGCTTGGTGCGGGGCGGCCAGTACTTC.